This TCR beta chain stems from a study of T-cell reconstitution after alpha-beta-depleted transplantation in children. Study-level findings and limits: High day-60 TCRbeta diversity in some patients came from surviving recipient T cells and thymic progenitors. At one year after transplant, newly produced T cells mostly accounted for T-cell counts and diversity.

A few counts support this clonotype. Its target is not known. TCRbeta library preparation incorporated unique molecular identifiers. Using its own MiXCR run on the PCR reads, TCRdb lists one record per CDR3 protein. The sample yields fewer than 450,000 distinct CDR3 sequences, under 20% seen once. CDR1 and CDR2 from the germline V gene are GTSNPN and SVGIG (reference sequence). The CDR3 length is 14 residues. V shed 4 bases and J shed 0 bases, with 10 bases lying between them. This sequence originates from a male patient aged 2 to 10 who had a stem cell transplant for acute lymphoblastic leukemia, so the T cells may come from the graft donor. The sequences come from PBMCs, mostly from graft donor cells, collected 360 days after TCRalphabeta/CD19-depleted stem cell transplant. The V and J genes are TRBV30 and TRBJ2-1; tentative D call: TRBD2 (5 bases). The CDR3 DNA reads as TGTGCCTGGACCCGGAGGAGCTCCTACAATGAGCAGTTCTTC. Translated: CAWTRRSSYNEQFF.